Following are 12 T cell receptor beta chains from one sample sequenced in a study of glioma-infiltrating T cells after dendritic cell vaccination. Produced via immunoSEQ multiplex PCR; TCRdb's table is partial and in-frame only. Among approximately 67,000 clones listed, under 90% were seen once. Sequences were derived from blood, sampled before dendritic cell vaccination. The receptors shown here come from a human donor with glioblastoma.

The CDR3 coding sequence is TGCGCCAGCAGCTTGGTTCAGGGGGGAACCTACGAGCAGTACTTC. It yields the protein CASSLVQGGTYEQYF. This rearrangement joins TRBV5-1 to TRBJ2-7; D perhaps matches TRBD1 (7 bases). The CDR3 is 15 amino acids. Between the trimmed V and J ends, which lost 0 bases and 2 bases, there was a span of 12 bases. Germline lookup yields CDR1 SGHRS and CDR2 YFSETQ. The variable domain in full, completed from reference TRBV5-1 and TRBJ2-7, reads KAGVTQTPRYLIKTRGQQVTLSCSPISGHRSVSWYQQTPGQGLQFLFEYFSETQRNKGNFPGRFSGRQFSNSRSEMNVSTLELGDSALYLCASSLVQGGTYEQYFGPGTRLTVT.

The rearrangement links TRBV5-1 to TRBJ2-3; D possibly corresponds to TRBD2 (6 bases). V was cut by 2 bases and J by 2 bases, with 9 bases left in between. The CDR3 is 14 amino acids. Germline V lookup: CDR1 SGHRS, CDR2 YFSETQ. The DNA for the CDR3 is TGCGCCAGCAGCTTCGGGACTTTCACAGATACGCAGTATTTT. It translates to CASSFGTFTDTQYF.

The V and J genes are TRBV19 and TRBJ1-6, with no clear D. Trimming pared 7 bases from V and 14 bases from J, leaving 15 bases between. Germline CDR1 reads LNHDA; CDR2 reads SQIVND (reference sequence). This CDR3 is 12 amino acids long. The CDR3 nucleotides are TGTGCCAGTACCTCCAGCGGATTCACCCTCCACTTT. It specifies CASTSSGFTLHF. The full variable domain, in which reference TRBV19 and TRBJ1-6 provide the parts outside the CDR3, is DGGITQSPKYLFRKEGQNVTLSCEQNLNHDAMYWYRQDPGQGLRLIYYSQIVNDFQKGDIAEGYSVSREKKESFPLTVTSAQKNPTAFYLCASTSSGFTLHFGNGTRLTVT.

This sequence joins TRBV5-8 and TRBJ1-6, with 10 bases identical to TRBD1. Trimming cost V 3 bases and J 10 bases; bases outside gene matches: 4. CDR3 size: 14 residues. Germline CDR1 SGHTS, CDR2 YDEGEE. DNA for the CDR3: TGTGCCAGCAGCTCCGGGACAGGGGACTCACCCCTCCACTTT. Amino acid sequence: CASSSGTGDSPLHF.

This clone appeared a single time. The rearrangement joins TRBV4-1 to TRBJ1-1; 10 nucleotides line up with TRBD1. This CDR3 contains 16 residues. The trim removed 5 bases at V and 3 bases at J, leaving 9 bases unmatched. Germline V gene lookup returns CDR1 MGHRA and CDR2 YSYEKL. CDR3 amino acids: CASSSDRQGADTEAFF. CDR3 DNA sequence: TGCGCCAGCAGCTCAGACCGACAGGGGGCGGACACTGAAGCTTTCTTT.

A single count supports this clone. This sample also contains other DNA sequences that code for the same CDR3. This chain joins TRBV7-3 and TRBJ2-7, with a weak D call TRBD2 (5 bases). This CDR3 region has 15 residues. Trimming pared 4 bases from V and 1 base from J, leaving 14 bases between. Looked up from germline, CDR1 is SGHTA and CDR2 is FQGTGA. The CDR3 region has the DNA TGTGCCAGCAGCTATGGGCCCCCGGGGTCCTACGAGCAGTACTTC. As protein: CASSYGPPGSYEQYF.

The CDR3 region is CASSPRGLPYEQYF. CDR3 in DNA: TGTGCCAGCAGCCCCCGGGGACTTCCCTACGAGCAGTACTTC. V gene TRBV14 combines with J gene TRBJ2-7, with D maybe TRBD2 (6 bases). V was shortened by 4 bases and J by 2 bases, with 12 bases between the two germline ends. This CDR3 spans 14 amino acids. CDR1 is SGHDN, CDR2 FVKESK, per germline.

The CDR3: CASSGETGSIYNEQFF. The CDR3 DNA follows: TGTGCCAGCAGCGGGGAGACAGGGAGTATTTACAATGAGCAGTTCTTC. The chain is built from TRBV5-6 and TRBJ2-1; 7 bases fit TRBD1. V gave up 4 bases and J gave up 4 bases; unmatched junction bases: 11. This CDR3 is 16 amino acids long. CDR1 and CDR2 from the germline V gene are SGHDT and YYEEEE.

The DNA of the CDR3 is TGTGCCAGCAGTTTTACCGGGACAGGATCGAACACTGAAGCTTTCTTT. It is translated as CASSFTGTGSNTEAFF. The chain uses TRBV6-5 and TRBJ1-1; TRBD1 aligns across 8 bases. Trimming cost V 4 bases and J 1 base; bases outside gene matches: 8. This CDR3 has 16 residues. CDR1 is MNHEY, CDR2 SVGAGI, per germline.

V is TRBV2 and J is TRBJ2-5; 10 bases map to TRBD1. The CDR3 covers 14 residues. Germline V gene data show CDR1 as SNHLY and CDR2 as FYNNEI. V lost 6 bases, J lost 3 bases, and 4 bases stayed unmatched. CDR3 DNA sequence: TGTGCCAGCAGATGGGACAGGGGAGAAGAGACCCAGTACTTC. Translation: CASRWDRGEETQYF. The whole variable domain, filled in from reference TRBV2 and TRBJ2-5, reads EPEVTQTPSHQVTQMGQEVILRCVPISNHLYFYWYRQILGQKVEFLVSFYNNEISEKSEIFDDQFSVERPDGSNFTLKIRSTKLEDSAMYFCASRWDRGEETQYFGPGTRLLVL.

The chain carries TRBV7-2 and TRBJ2-2, with D hard to call. V gave up 2 bases and J gave up 3 bases, with 4 bases separating them. CDR3 size: 13 residues. The germline gives CDR1 SGHTA, CDR2 FQGNSA. The DNA of the CDR3 is TGTGCCAGCAGCTTAACGGACACCGGGGAGCTGTTTTTT. Protein: CASSLTDTGELFF.

This rearrangement joins TRBV27 to TRBJ2-3, with D uncertain. The CDR3 is 13 amino acids. V was pared by 4 bases and J by 5 bases, with 10 bases between. Per the germline V gene, CDR1 is MNHEY and CDR2 is SMNVEV (reference sequence). The CDR3 bases are TGTGCCAGCAGTTCACTCCTTCTAGATACGCAGTATTTT. This translates into CASSSLLLDTQYF.